The 11 T cell receptor beta chains below all came from one sample that was sequenced in a study of cytomegalovirus exposure and HLA in healthy donors. 60 Vbeta and 13 Jbeta primers were used in PCR. TCRdb's copy holds only in-frame clones and misses some; the assay was immunoSEQ multiplex PCR. The data contain 240,000 or so clones, 82% of them singletons. The source material was PBMCs. All receptors come from a woman aged 40-49 years in good health and CMV-seropositive.

The chain is built from TRBV5-1 and TRBJ2-1, with a weak D call TRBD2 (7 bases). The CDR3 is made up of 13 amino acids. Between the trimmed V and J ends, which lost 10 bases and 7 bases, there was a span of 18 bases. The germline V gene has CDR1 SGHRS and CDR2 YFSETQ. The CDR3 is CASQGGGRNEQFF. For the CDR3, the DNA is TGCGCCTCCCAAGGGGGGGGGCGAAATGAGCAGTTCTTC.

This clone was seen a single time. V and J are TRBV23-1 and TRBJ2-5, with D tentatively TRBD2 (6 bases). TRBV23-1 is an ORF, with its function uncertain. This CDR3 contains 11 residues. V was cut by 3 bases and J by 10 bases, with 9 bases left in between. As DNA, the CDR3 is TGCGCCAGCAGTCAGGGGAGGAACCAGTACTTC. Its translation is CASSQGRNQYF.

The chain has TRBV7-2 and TRBJ2-1; TRBD2 matches 9 bases. The trim removed 6 bases at V and 0 bases at J, leaving 3 bases unmatched. Germline values: CDR1 SGHTA, CDR2 FQGNSA. CDR3 length equals 15 residues. CDR3 nucleotides: TGTGCCAGCAGTCTTAGCGGGGGCTCCTACAATGAGCAGTTCTTC. This codes for CASSLSGGSYNEQFF.

The V gene is TRBV5-1, the J gene TRBJ2-5; 13 positions agree with TRBD2. Germline V gene lookup returns CDR1 SGHRS and CDR2 YFSETQ. The CDR3 extends over 17 amino acids. V shed 0 bases and J 5 bases; nucleotides not matched to a gene: 7. The CDR3 region has the DNA TGCGCCAGCAGCTTGGCCCTACTAGCGGGGGGGCAGGAGACCCAGTACTTC. It yields the protein CASSLALLAGGQETQYF.

The chain recombines TRBV6-5 with TRBJ2-2; 9 bases fit TRBD1. Losses at the gene ends were 10 bases for V and 4 bases for J; bases not matched to a gene: 7. This CDR3 comprises 14 residues. The germline V gene has CDR1 MNHEY and CDR2 SVGAGI. The CDR3 bases are TGTGCCACATCCGGGACAGGGCTCACCGGGGAGCTGTTTTTT. This translates into CATSGTGLTGELFF.

This clone came up a few times. The V and J genes are TRBV30 and TRBJ1-4; 7 nucleotides agree with TRBD1. V was pared by 3 bases and J by 4 bases, with 8 bases of the junction left unmatched. Germline CDR1 is GTSNPN and CDR2 is SVGIG (reference sequence). The CDR3 sequence is 15 residues long. The CDR3 region has the DNA TGTGCCTGGAGCGGGCGGACAGGTTATAATGAAAAACTGTTTTTT. Translation gives CAWSGRTGYNEKLFF.

The chain links TRBV10-2 to TRBJ2-7, with 10 bases identical to TRBD2. The CDR3 is 15 residues long. V dropped 2 bases and J dropped 7; count of bases not matched to a gene: 8. Germline loops: CDR1 WSHSY, CDR2 SAAADI. Here the CDR3 reads CASSEMASGRGEQYF. The CDR3 DNA is TGCGCCAGCAGTGAGATGGCTAGCGGGAGAGGTGAGCAGTACTTC.

For this clone: The junction and the germline gene differ at one end; a read error may be behind it. V gene TRBV7-9 combines with J gene TRBJ1-1, with D unresolved. The CDR3 extends over 12 amino acids. The V gene's germline CDR1 is SEHNR and CDR2 FQNEAQ (reference sequence). CDR3 protein: CSSSLSSTEAFF. The CDR3, as DNA: TGTTCCAGCAGCTTAAGTAGCACTGAAGCTTTCTTT.

V is TRBV7-7 and J is TRBJ2-1, with a possible D match to TRBD2 (6 bases). The V gene's germline CDR1 is SSHAT and CDR2 FNYEAQ (reference sequence). The CDR3 has 13 residues. V lost 1 base, J lost 7 bases, and 8 bases lay in between. The CDR3 protein is CASSLGGGNEQFF. The CDR3 DNA reads as TGTGCCAGCAGCTTAGGTGGGGGGAATGAGCAGTTCTTC. Full variable domain (remainder filled in from reference TRBV7-7 and TRBJ2-1): GAGVSQSPRYKVTKRGQDVTLRCDPISSHATLYWYQQALGQGPEFLTYFNYEAQPDKSGLPSDRFSAERPEGSISTLTIQRTEQRDSAMYRCASSLGGGNEQFFGPGTRLTVL.

The rearrangement uses TRBV10-3 and TRBJ2-1; 10 positions agree with TRBD2. Looked up from germline, CDR1 is ENHRY and CDR2 is SYGVKD. With V trimmed by 2 bases and J by 6 bases, 7 bases remained unmatched. The CDR3 sequence is 16 residues long. CDR3 region: CAISEILSGGTNEQFF. In DNA form, the CDR3 reads TGTGCCATCAGTGAGATTCTTAGCGGGGGGACCAATGAGCAGTTCTTC.

V gene TRBV4-3 combines with J gene TRBJ2-1, with 8 bases matching TRBD2. CDR3 length equals 17 residues. Trimming removed 0 bases from V and 0 bases from J; junction bases left unmatched: 4. The germline V gene has CDR1 LGHNA and CDR2 YSLEER. This CDR3 reads CASSQDSTSGSYNEQFF. CDR3 nucleotide sequence: TGCGCCAGCAGCCAAGATTCCACTAGCGGCTCCTACAATGAGCAGTTCTTC.